What follows are 11 T cell receptor beta chains derived from one specimen sequenced in a study of T cell responses to AZD1222 COVID-19 vaccine. The data were produced by immunoSEQ multiplex PCR, yet TCRdb's version contains in-frame clones alone and is incomplete. The sample carries more than 85,000 clones, 82% recorded once. The material sequenced was peripheral blood, taken on day 0 of AZD1222 vaccination. These receptors originate from an adult in good health.

The J gene is TRBJ2-5, the V gene TRBV7-8; D not certain. CDR1 and CDR2 (germline): SGHVS, FQNEAQ. The V end lost 5 bases, the J end lost 5 bases, and 15 bases lay between the germline ends. The CDR3 length is 14 residues. The CDR3 region has the DNA TGTGCCAGCAGCCCCCTACGTTTGTCGGAGACCCAGTACTTC. Translation gives CASSPLRLSETQYF.

V usage is TRBV6-5 and J usage is TRBJ1-1, with D possibly TRBD1 on 5 matching bases. Germline V gene lookup returns CDR1 MNHEY and CDR2 SVGAGI. With 4 bases removed from V and 0 bases from J, the gap between germline ends came to 15 bases. There are 16 residues in the CDR3. The CDR3 DNA sequence: TGTGCCAGCAGTTTCTTAGGGACGGGGATGAACACTGAAGCTTTCTTT. Protein sequence: CASSFLGTGMNTEAFF.

J is TRBJ2-7 and V is TRBV28; the D is unclear. The length of the CDR3 is 12 residues. CDR1 is MDHEN, CDR2 SYDVKM, per germline. V lost 2 bases and J lost 3, with 5 bases in between. CDR3 sequence: CASSLVGYEQYF. The CDR3 nucleotides are TGTGCCAGCAGTTTAGTGGGCTACGAGCAGTACTTC.

The chain links TRBV15 to TRBJ1-1; D remains unclear. In germline, CDR1 is LNHNV, CDR2 YYDKDF (reference sequence). The V end was cut by 0 bases, the J end by 7 bases, with 12 bases between. The length of the CDR3 is 14 residues. The CDR3: CATSRDLWPLEAFF. The CDR3 DNA reads as TGTGCCACCAGCAGAGATTTGTGGCCCCTTGAAGCTTTCTTT.

The rearrangement links TRBV4-2 to TRBJ1-5, with 7 bases identical to TRBD1. The CDR3 totals 15 residues. The V gene end was trimmed by 2 bases and the J gene end by 5 bases; junction bases not matched to a gene: 6. CDR1 LGHNA and CDR2 YNFKEQ come from the germline V gene. The DNA of the CDR3 is TGTGCCAGCAGCCAATCCGGGACAGCGGATCAGCCCCAGCATTTT. This gives the protein CASSQSGTADQPQHF.

The genes are TRBV3-1 (or the pseudogene TRBV3-2) and TRBJ2-1; the D gene is possibly TRBD1 (5 bases). Germline V gene sequence: CDR1 LGHDT, CDR2 YNNKEL (reference sequence). V lost 3 bases and J lost 9, with 9 bases in between. This CDR3 region has 12 residues. CDR3 nucleotide sequence: TGTGCCAGCAGCCAGACAGACAGTGAGCAGTTCTTC. Protein product: CASSQTDSEQFF.

The chain joins TRBV29-1 to TRBJ1-6, with 9 positions matching TRBD1. Germline V gene sequence: CDR1 SQVTM, CDR2 ANQGSEA. The junction had 3 bases not matched to a gene; V was cut back by 4 bases and J by 5 bases. The CDR3 is 14 residues long. CDR3 DNA sequence: TGCAGCGTTGCGGGACAGGGAAATAATTCACCCCTCCACTTT. It codes for CSVAGQGNNSPLHF. The variable domain in full, completed from reference TRBV29-1 and TRBJ1-6, reads SAVISQKPSRDICQRGTSLTIQCQVDSQVTMMFWYRQQPGQSLTLIATANQGSEATYESGFVIDKFPISRPNLTFSTLTVSNMSPEDSSIYLCSVAGQGNNSPLHFGNGTRLTVT.

V and J are TRBV6-4 and TRBJ2-7, with D tentatively TRBD2 (6 bases). V lost 6 bases and J 2 bases, leaving 17 bases between the germline ends. There are 15 residues in the CDR3. Per the germline V gene, CDR1 is MRHNA and CDR2 is SNTAGT. CDR3 region: CASRFRGEETYEQYF. The CDR3 nucleotides are TGTGCCAGCAGATTCCGTGGGGAGGAAACCTACGAGCAGTACTTC.

V gene TRBV6-2 or TRBV6-3 combines with J gene TRBJ1-5; TRBD1 matches at 10 bases. Trimming took 5 bases from V and 7 from J; bases not matched to a gene: 14. Germline V lookup: CDR1 MNHEY, CDR2 SVGEGT. The CDR3 is 17 amino acids. CDR3 in DNA: TGTGCCAGCAGTCCCCGACAGGGGGCGCGACGGCAACAGCCCCAGCATTTT. Translating it yields CASSPRQGARRQQPQHF.

The chain combines TRBV9 with TRBJ1-2; D is perhaps TRBD1 (6 bases). Germline V gene sequence: CDR1 SGDLS, CDR2 YYNGEE. This CDR3 has 14 residues. The V gene lost 3 bases and the J gene lost 4 bases, with 13 bases spanning the gap. The DNA of the CDR3 is TGTGCCAGCAGCGAAGGACAGCAGAGCTATGGCTACACCTTC. This translates into CASSEGQQSYGYTF.

This chain uses TRBV11-2 with TRBJ1-2; no reliable D call. The V end was cut by 5 bases, the J end by 4 bases, with 8 bases between. The germline V gene has CDR1 SGHAT and CDR2 FQNNGV. The CDR3 totals 12 residues. CDR3 DNA: TGTGCCAGCAGCCACCCTCGCTATGGCTACACCTTC. It specifies CASSHPRYGYTF.